The rows below give T cell receptor beta chains drawn from one sample of a study of T cells in localized non-small cell lung cancer. Libraries were prepared by immunoSEQ multiplex PCR; TCRdb keeps only in-frame clonotypes and omits some of them. The table includes some 90,000 clones, 87% detected once. The input for sequencing was peripheral blood, taken before any cancer treatment. These receptors came from a man between 40 and 70 years old with stage I squamous cell lung carcinoma. CDR3s include the opening cysteine and the closing phenylalanine or tryptophan. The D gene is left open where the match is weak. Where a row states a size, it is once, few, many or the class of an expanded clone; other rows omit it.

d_gene	v_gene	len	j_gene	abundance	CDR3aa	CDR3nt
.	TRBV4-2	13	TRBJ1-5	.	CASSGEGDQPQHF	TGTGCCAGCAGCGGGGAGGGGGATCAGCCCCAGCATTTT
.	TRBV4-1	17	TRBJ1-5	.	CASSGNWALKGNQPQHF	TGCGCCAGCAGCGGCAATTGGGCCCTGAAGGGCAATCAGCCCCAGCATTTT
.	TRBV28	13	TRBJ1-2	.	CASSYTANYGYTF	TGTGCCAGCAGTTATACGGCCAACTATGGCTACACCTTC
.	TRBV7-2	16	TRBJ2-1	.	CASSLRIGGARNEQFF	TGTGCCAGCAGCTTACGGATTGGGGGCGCAAGGAATGAGCAGTTCTTC
.	TRBV2	12	TRBJ1-2	.	CASSVERSGYTF	TGTGCCAGCAGCGTAGAGAGGAGTGGCTACACCTTC
.	TRBV30	15	TRBJ1-5	.	CAWSVGGRDNQPQHF	TGTGCCTGGAGTGTAGGCGGCAGAGACAATCAGCCCCAGCATTTT
.	TRBV10-3	17	TRBJ2-7	.	CAISESAQGVVSYEQYF	TGTGCCATCAGTGAGTCAGCTCAGGGCGTCGTCTCCTACGAGCAGTACTTC
.	TRBV6-5	14	TRBJ1-1	.	CASSYSGENTEAFF	TGTGCCAGCAGTTACTCGGGGGAGAACACTGAAGCTTTCTTT
.	TRBV6-1	14	TRBJ2-5	.	CASSERGDQETQYF	TGTGCCAGCAGTGAGAGGGGGGACCAAGAGACCCAGTACTTC
.	TRBV6-5	13	TRBJ1-1	.	CASSSFPDTEAFF	TGTGCCAGCAGTTCGTTCCCGGACACTGAAGCTTTCTTT
.	TRBV25-1	11	TRBJ1-2	.	CASSESGGYTF	TGTGCCAGCAGTGAATCCGGGGGCTACACCTTC
TRBD1	TRBV7-2	17	TRBJ2-7	.	CASSKRQGLATLYEQYF	TGTGCCAGCAGCAAGCGACAGGGGCTCGCCACTCTTTACGAGCAGTACTTC
TRBD2	TRBV6-1	15	TRBJ2-5	.	CASRLRDYTGETQYF	TGTGCCAGCAGACTTCGGGACTACACCGGGGAGACCCAGTACTTC
TRBD1	TRBV9	15	TRBJ2-5	once	CASSVGPGQIETQYF	TGTGCCAGCAGCGTAGGACCGGGACAGATAGAGACCCAGTACTTC
.	TRBV5-1	13	TRBJ1-1	few	CASSLGRNTEAFF	TGCGCCAGCAGCCTCGGACGGAACACTGAAGCTTTCTTT
TRBD2	TRBV5-8	16	TRBJ2-7	.	CASRAGTSASSHEQYF	TGTGCCAGCAGAGCCGGGACTAGCGCCTCATCGCACGAGCAGTACTTC
TRBD2	TRBV2	15	TRBJ2-3	once	CASSTTSGGMYTQYF	TGTGCCAGCAGCACGACTAGCGGGGGCATGTATACGCAGTATTTT
TRBD2	TRBV10-3	17	TRBJ2-1	.	CAISESGGGAKRNEQFF	TGTGCCATCAGTGAGTCAGGCGGGGGGGCCAAACGGAATGAGCAGTTCTTC
.	TRBV2	14	TRBJ1-1	.	CASTLIPRGTEAFF	TGTGCCAGCACTCTCATCCCTAGGGGGACTGAAGCTTTCTTT
.	TRBV6-6	14	TRBJ2-7	once	CASSPNRIPYEQYF	TGTGCCAGCAGTCCGAACAGGATCCCCTACGAGCAGTACTTC
.	TRBV9	15	TRBJ1-4	.	CASSVGRGTGEKLFF	TGTGCCAGCAGCGTAGGTCGTGGGACCGGTGAAAAACTGTTTTTT
TRBD1	TRBV6-1	15	TRBJ2-1	.	CASSEDRYGDNEQFF	TGTGCCAGCAGTGAGGACAGGTACGGGGACAATGAGCAGTTCTTC
.	TRBV5-1	14	TRBJ1-4	.	CASTPTGPNEKLFF	TGCGCCAGCACCCCGACAGGACCTAATGAAAAACTGTTTTTT
.	TRBV5-1	15	TRBJ1-1	few	CASSTAPGRGGEAFF	TGCGCCAGCAGCACGGCTCCGGGACGCGGGGGTGAAGCTTTCTTT
TRBD2	TRBV27	16	TRBJ2-1	.	CASTSHGGGMYNEQFF	TGTGCCAGCACCTCCCACGGGGGGGGGATGTACAATGAGCAGTTCTTC
.	TRBV2	13	TRBJ2-5	once	CASSEGIQETQYF	TGTGCCAGCAGTGAGGGGATTCAAGAGACCCAGTACTTC
.	TRBV7-3	13	TRBJ2-7	.	CASSLTSGFEQYF	TGTGCCAGCAGCTTAACGTCAGGGTTCGAGCAGTACTTC
TRBD1	TRBV27	14	TRBJ1-1	.	CASRNRGGNTEAFF	TGTGCCAGCAGAAACAGGGGGGGGAACACTGAAGCTTTCTTT
TRBD1	TRBV5-1	15	TRBJ1-2	.	CASSPDRTPSRGYTF	TGCGCCAGCAGCCCGGACAGGACCCCCTCCCGTGGCTACACCTTC
.	TRBV9	15	TRBJ1-5	.	CASSPSGGFGQPQHF	TGTGCCAGCAGCCCTTCGGGAGGATTCGGTCAGCCCCAGCATTTT
.	TRBV5-1	15	TRBJ1-5	.	CASSLGGASNQPQHF	TGCGCCAGCAGCTTAGGAGGGGCTTCGAATCAGCCCCAGCATTTT
.	TRBV6-5	15	TRBJ2-1	.	CASSYVSSSYNEQFF	TGTGCCAGCAGTTACGTCTCCAGCTCCTACAATGAGCAGTTCTTC
TRBD1	TRBV6-5	13	TRBJ1-1	few	CASRSGGRTEAFF	TGTGCCAGCAGGTCAGGGGGTCGGACTGAAGCTTTCTTT
TRBD2	TRBV6-5	15	TRBJ2-1	.	CASSPGGQRYNEQFF	TGTGCCAGCAGTCCGGGGGGGCAAAGGTACAATGAGCAGTTCTTC
.	TRBV9	20	TRBJ2-6	once	CASSVAQTVDRLSGANVLTF	TGTGCCAGCAGCGTAGCACAAACGGTGGACCGTCTCTCTGGGGCCAACGTCCTGACTTTC
.	TRBV7-8	14	TRBJ2-7	once	CASSLPSNRAEQYF	TGTGCCAGCAGCTTACCCAGCAACAGGGCCGAGCAGTACTTC
.	TRBV7-6	15	TRBJ2-5	.	CASSVGPSGMETQYF	TGTGCCAGCAGCGTAGGACCCTCGGGCATGGAGACCCAGTACTTC
.	TRBV11-2	14	TRBJ2-5	.	CASSLDRGPGTQYF	TGTGCCAGCAGCTTAGATCGGGGTCCCGGGACCCAGTACTTC
TRBD1	TRBV13	17	TRBJ2-2	.	CASSRKWTGWNTGELFF	TGTGCCAGCAGCCGCAAGTGGACAGGGTGGAACACCGGGGAGCTGTTTTTT
TRBD1	TRBV2	11	TRBJ1-2	.	CARGQENGYTF	TGTGCCAGAGGACAGGAAAATGGCTACACCTTC
TRBD1	TRBV10-3	15	TRBJ2-1	.	CAISEGQGARNEQFF	TGTGCCATCAGTGAGGGACAGGGGGCGAGAAATGAGCAGTTCTTC
.	TRBV4-2	17	TRBJ2-2	.	CASSQPPGEGRSGELFF	TGTGCCAGCAGCCAACCTCCCGGCGAAGGGCGTAGCGGGGAGCTGTTTTTT
.	TRBV5-4	14	TRBJ1-2	few	CASSPRGGNYGYTF	TGTGCCAGCAGCCCCAGAGGGGGGAACTATGGCTACACCTTC
TRBD2	TRBV27	15	TRBJ2-1	.	CASSQRGGTASEQFF	TGTGCCAGCAGCCAACGGGGGGGAACGGCCAGTGAGCAGTTCTTC
.	TRBV19	16	TRBJ2-7	.	CASSPTGHSLSYEQYF	TGTGCCAGTAGCCCGACGGGACACTCCCTATCCTACGAGCAGTACTTC
TRBD2	TRBV7-2	14	TRBJ2-1	.	CASSSAGGLGEQFF	TGTGCCAGCAGCTCAGCGGGGGGGCTCGGTGAGCAGTTCTTC
.	TRBV29-1	11	TRBJ2-3	.	CSVEGADTQYF	TGCAGCGTTGAAGGGGCGGATACGCAGTATTTT
.	TRBV19	15	TRBJ1-4	.	CASSRNALYNEKLFF	TGTGCCAGTAGCAGGAACGCCCTGTATAATGAAAAACTGTTTTTT